The source of this TCR beta chain is a study of somatic mutations in cytotoxic T cells in rheumatoid arthritis. The study's findings and limits: Unidentified antigens were the targets of the expanded CD8+ clones.

Using immunoSEQ multiplex PCR, the repertoire was profiled, and TCRdb retains in-frame clones only, with some absent. Of 20,000 or so clones listed, less than 85% are singletons. Each population, CD4+ and CD8+ cells, was isolated by positive magnetic bead selection and checked for purity by flow cytometry. About this clone: Antigen: not known.

CDR1 is MGHRA and CDR2 is YSYEKL in the germline V gene. The CDR3 sequence is 17 residues long. The V and J ends lost 0 bases and 6 bases, in that order; junction bases with no gene match: 9. The TCR was taken from a woman aged 40 to 50 with rheumatoid arthritis. The rearrangement joins TRBV4-1 to TRBJ2-2; 8 nucleotides align to TRBD1. Sequenced material: CD8+ T cells sorted from blood. The CDR3 loop is CASSQEYQGAFPGELFF. The CDR3 nucleotides are TGCGCCAGCAGCCAAGAGTACCAGGGGGCATTCCCCGGGGAGCTGTTTTTT.